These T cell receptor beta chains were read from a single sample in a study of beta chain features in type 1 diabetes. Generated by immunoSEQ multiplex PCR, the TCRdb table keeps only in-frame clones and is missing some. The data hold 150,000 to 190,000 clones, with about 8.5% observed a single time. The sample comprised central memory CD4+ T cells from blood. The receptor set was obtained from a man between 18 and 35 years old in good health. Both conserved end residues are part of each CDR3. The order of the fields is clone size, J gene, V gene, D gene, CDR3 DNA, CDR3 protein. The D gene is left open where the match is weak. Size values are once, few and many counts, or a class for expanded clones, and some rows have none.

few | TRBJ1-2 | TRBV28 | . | TGTGCCAGCACTGCAGGGGATAACTATGGCTACACCTTC | CASTAGDNYGYTF
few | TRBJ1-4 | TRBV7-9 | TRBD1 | TGTGCCAGCAGCTGGACAGGGGGCAATGAAAAACTGTTTTTT | CASSWTGGNEKLFF
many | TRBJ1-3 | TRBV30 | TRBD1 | TGTGCCTGGAGTGGGGGACAGGTCGACTCTGGAAACACCATATATTTT | CAWSGGQVDSGNTIYF
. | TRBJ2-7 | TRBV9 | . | TGTGCCAGCAGCCCGAGAGGAGTAGGGACACGGGAGCAGTACTTC | CASSPRGVGTREQYF
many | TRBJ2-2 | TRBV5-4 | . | TGTGCCAGCAGCCCTCAGCAGGGTTTTCCGGGGGAGCTGTTTTTT | CASSPQQGFPGELFF
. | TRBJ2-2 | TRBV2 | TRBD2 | TGTGCCAGCAGTCCGACTAGCGGGAGTGTCGGGGAGCTGTTTTTT | CASSPTSGSVGELFF
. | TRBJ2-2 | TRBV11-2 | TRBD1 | TGTGCCAGCAGCCTCACAGGGGGCGCGGGCACCGGGGAGCTGTTTTTT | CASSLTGGAGTGELFF
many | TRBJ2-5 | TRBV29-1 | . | TGCAGCGTTGGGACACAGCAAGAGACCCAGTACTTC | CSVGTQQETQYF
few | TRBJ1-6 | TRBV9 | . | TGTGCCAGCAGCGTACAGGGAAGCTCCTATAATTCACCCCTCCACTTT | CASSVQGSSYNSPLHF
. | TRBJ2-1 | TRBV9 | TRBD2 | TGTGCCAGCAGCGCGGGACTAGCGGGCCCCCGAGGGGAGCAGTTCTTC | CASSAGLAGPRGEQFF
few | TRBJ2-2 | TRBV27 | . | TGTGCCAGCAGTCGGGATCGGGGGTGGACCGGGGAGCTGTTTTTT | CASSRDRGWTGELFF
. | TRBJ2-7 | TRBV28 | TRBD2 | TGTGCCAGCAGGCGGGGAGCGGGACGTCTTAACGAGCAGTACTTC | CASRRGAGRLNEQYF
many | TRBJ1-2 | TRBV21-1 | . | TGTGCCAGCAGCCTCTCTCCCCTCTATGGCTACACCTTC | CASSLSPLYGYTF
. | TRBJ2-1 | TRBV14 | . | TGTGCCAGCAGCCAACGAGCGTACAATGAGCAGTTCTTC | CASSQRAYNEQFF
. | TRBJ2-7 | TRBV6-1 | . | TGTGCCAGCAGCGCTCAGGGGCACGAGCAGTACTTC | CASSAQGHEQYF
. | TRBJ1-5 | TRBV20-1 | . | TGCAGTGCTTTTGGAGGTCAGCCCCAGCATTTT | CSAFGGQPQHF
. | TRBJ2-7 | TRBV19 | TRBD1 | TGTGCCAGTAGTCAGACCCGGGACAGGTATTCCTACGAGCAGTACTTC | CASSQTRDRYSYEQYF
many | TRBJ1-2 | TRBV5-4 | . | TGTGCCAGCAGCCCTCAGTCCCAGGGGACGTATGGCTACACCTTC | CASSPQSQGTYGYTF
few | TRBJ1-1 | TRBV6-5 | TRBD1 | TGTGCCAGCAGGCCGGGACAGGGGGCTGTTATGTGGGCTTTCTTT | CASRPGQGAVMWAFF
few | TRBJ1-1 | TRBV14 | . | TGTGCCAGCAGCCTCACCGGGGGGTCGGACACTGAAGCTTTCTTT | CASSLTGGSDTEAFF
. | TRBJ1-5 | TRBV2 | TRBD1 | TGTGCCAGCAGTGCGGACAGGGCCGTTAGCAATCAGCCCCAGCATTTT | CASSADRAVSNQPQHF
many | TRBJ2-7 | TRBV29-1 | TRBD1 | TGCAGCGTGGACAGTCCCGGGACAGGCTCCTACGAGCAGTACTTC | CSVDSPGTGSYEQYF
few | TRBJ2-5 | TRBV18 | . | TGTGCCAGCTCACCAGGACAGAGACAAGAGACCCAGTACTTC | CASSPGQRQETQYF
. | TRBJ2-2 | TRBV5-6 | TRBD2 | TGTGCCAGCAGCCCACTCGGGCTAGCGGGCGCCGGGGAGCTGTTTTTT | CASSPLGLAGAGELFF
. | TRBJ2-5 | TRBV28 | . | TGTGCCAGCAGTTTTTCAGGGCTTAAAGAGACCCAGTACTTC | CASSFSGLKETQYF
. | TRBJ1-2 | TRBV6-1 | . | TGTGCCAGCAGTGAACGCGAGGGTTTAGGCTACACCTTC | CASSEREGLGYTF